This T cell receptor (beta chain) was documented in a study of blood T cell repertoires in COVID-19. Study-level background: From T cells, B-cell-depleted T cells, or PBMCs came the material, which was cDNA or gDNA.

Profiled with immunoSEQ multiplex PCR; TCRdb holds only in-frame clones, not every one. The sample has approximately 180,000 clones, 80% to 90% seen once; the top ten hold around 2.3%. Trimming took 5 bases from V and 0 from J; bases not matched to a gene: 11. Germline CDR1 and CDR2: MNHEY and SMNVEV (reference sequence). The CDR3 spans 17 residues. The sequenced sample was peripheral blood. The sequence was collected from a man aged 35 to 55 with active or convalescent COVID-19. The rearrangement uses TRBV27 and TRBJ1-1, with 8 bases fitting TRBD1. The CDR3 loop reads CASSLPFPGQVNTEAFF. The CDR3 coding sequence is TGTGCCAGCAGTCTACCCTTCCCGGGACAGGTGAACACTGAAGCTTTCTTT.